These T cell receptor beta chains were read from a single sample in a study of T-cell memory formation after mild COVID-19. TCRdb reprocessed the 5' RACE reads with MiXCR, giving one entry per CDR3 protein. In the table there are roughly 110,000 distinct CDR3 sequences, 12% of which are singletons. Specimen: PBMCs or a T cell subset sorted from them (not recorded which). The receptor set was obtained from an adult woman who had mild COVID-19 (a few samples of this study predate the infection). Cell type and time point are not known. Both conserved end residues are part of each CDR3. Size is stated for part of the rows, as once, few or many counts, or as a class when the clone is expanded.

v_call | cdr3_length | clone_size | cdr3_aa
TRBV12-3/TRBV12-4 | 14 | . | CASSVQGNNNEQFF
TRBV12-3/TRBV12-4 | 15 | . | CASSYTMTADETQYF
TRBV7-3 | 14 | . | CASSSTGGVDELFF
TRBV9 | 15 | few | CASSVGSGPYNEQFF
TRBV7-6 | 21 | many | CASSLALTSGSYLSSYNEQFF
TRBV7-9 | 15 | . | CASSPGMGGNQPQHF
TRBV6-6 | 15 | few | CASSQQGVANEKLFF
TRBV20-1 | 14 | few | CSARDLAGQETQYF
TRBV9 | 13 | few | CASSVSQGAGAFF
TRBV7-9 | 16 | . | CASSSRDSLTYNEQFF
TRBV4-3 | 19 | . | CASSQVRLDPKETSYEQYF
TRBV6-2/TRBV6-3 | 13 | . | CASSYSIPGELFF
TRBV19 | 15 | . | CASSIYAGRSYEQYF
TRBV7-2 | 16 | . | CASSQLRGPSTDTQYF
TRBV9 | 17 | few | CASSVATAGASTDTQYF
TRBV7-9 | 12 | few | CASSALSYEQYF
TRBV4-2 | 16 | . | CASSQDWGVGNQPQHF
TRBV4-2 | 15 | . | CASSEPAGLTHEQYF
TRBV5-1 | 14 | few | CASSGGTGDTEAFF
TRBV7-8 | 15 | . | CASSPDTTARYGYTF
TRBV5-1 | 15 | many | CASSFGDSSSDTQYF
TRBV5-1 | 14 | few | CASRFRDSYNEQFF
TRBV18 | 13 | few | CASSPPSTDTQYF
TRBV19 | 16 | few | CASSIVAVTAYYEQYF
TRBV12-3/TRBV12-4 | 19 | . | CASSLSVRSWTYGTGELFF
TRBV30 | 14 | few | CAWSDQDLYNEQFF